A selection of T cell receptor beta chains follows, all from one sample in a study of blood T cell repertoires in COVID-19. Here immunoSEQ multiplex PCR was the method, and the copy in TCRdb shows in-frame clones only, minus some. The profile shows just over 150,000 clones, more than 75% of them singletons. Material for sequencing was PBMCs or T cells enriched from blood (not recorded which). The source is a woman aged 50 to 60 who had recovered from COVID-19. Each CDR3 is given with its conserved first and last residue. A D gene is named only where the DNA matches it firmly. Rows may omit the clone size; those that give it use once, few, many or a size class.

j_call clone_size v_call d_call cdr3_nt cdr3_aa
TRBJ1-1 - TRBV7-9 TRBD1 TGTGCCACCTTGAGAGAGGGGGCGAACACTGAAGCTTTCTTT CATLREGANTEAFF
TRBJ1-2 - TRBV19 TRBD1 TGTGCCAGTACCATCGGGACAGTGGTAGCCACCTTC CASTIGTVVATF
TRBJ2-5 - TRBV24-1 - TGTGCCACCAGTGACCCACGGGGGGCCGAAGAGACCCAGTACTTC CATSDPRGAEETQYF
TRBJ2-6 - TRBV18 - TGTGCCAGCTCACCCCAGGGTGCTGGGGCCAACGTCCTGACTTTC CASSPQGAGANVLTF
TRBJ2-5 once TRBV11-2 - TGTGCCAGCAGCCAATCGGGGGGCGCGAGAGAGACCCAGTACTTC CASSQSGGARETQYF
TRBJ2-5 - TRBV7-6 - TGTGCCAGCAGCTTAGTACGGGGGGCAATCCAAGAGACCCAGTACTTC CASSLVRGAIQETQYF
TRBJ2-7 once TRBV6-5 - TGTGCCAGCAGTTCTGCGGGACAGATCTACGAGCAGTACTTC CASSSAGQIYEQYF
TRBJ2-6 - TRBV24-1 TRBD1 TGTGCCACCAGTGATTTGCGGGGGACAGGGGGCCCTGGGGCCAACGTCCTGACTTTC CATSDLRGTGGPGANVLTF
TRBJ2-5 - TRBV9 - TGTGCCAGCAGCGTAGCTCCTGCTATCCAAGAGACCCAGTACTTC CASSVAPAIQETQYF
TRBJ2-3 - TRBV7-9 - TGTGCCAGCAGCGTCGCGGGGTCTCCCACAGATACGCAGTATTTT CASSVAGSPTDTQYF
TRBJ1-5 - TRBV7-2 TRBD1 TGTGCCAGCAGCCCAAGACAGGGAGGTGGTCAGCCCCAGCATTTT CASSPRQGGGQPQHF
TRBJ1-1 few TRBV6-2/TRBV6-3 - TGTGCCAGCAGTTACTTTGACAGGACGGGGACTGAAGCTTTCTTT CASSYFDRTGTEAFF
TRBJ2-7 - TRBV2 TRBD1 TGTGCCAGCAATACCGGGACAGGGGGGTACGAGCAGTACTTC CASNTGTGGYEQYF
TRBJ1-5 once TRBV4-3 - TGCGCCAGCAGCCAAGAGGTGGGGGGGGTAAGGCCCCAGCATTTT CASSQEVGGVRPQHF
TRBJ2-7 - TRBV30 - TGTGCCTGGATATCGGGTGGAGGCTACGAGCAGTACTTC CAWISGGGYEQYF
TRBJ2-5 - TRBV11-2 - TGTGCCAGCAGCTTGGCGGGGTCGTACCAAGAGACCCAGTACTTC CASSLAGSYQETQYF
TRBJ2-7 - TRBV3-1/TRBV3-2 TRBD1 TGTGCCAGCAGCCAAGGGGACAGGAGCTCCTACGAGCAGTACTTC CASSQGDRSSYEQYF
TRBJ1-2 few TRBV19 - TGTGCCAGTAGTAGGGCCCTTCAGGCGGGCTACACCTTC CASSRALQAGYTF
TRBJ1-5 - TRBV18 - TGTGCCAGCTCGTCCGGGGGTGTTAGCAATCAGCCCCAGCATTTT CASSSGGVSNQPQHF
TRBJ2-3 - TRBV7-3 TRBD2 TGTGCCAGCAGCTTAGGTTCCCGCGGGGGACTCGGCACAGATACGCAGTATTTT CASSLGSRGGLGTDTQYF
TRBJ1-4 - TRBV15 TRBD1 TGTGCCACCCTAAGAGGGACAGCAACTAATGAAAAACTGTTTTTT CATLRGTATNEKLFF
TRBJ2-2 - TRBV25-1 TRBD1 TGTGCCAGCAGTGATCCGGGACAGGGAGGTTCAACCGGGGAGCTGTTTTTT CASSDPGQGGSTGELFF
TRBJ1-6 - TRBV11-3 - TGTGCCAGCAGCTTAAGTGCGACAGGCGGACCCAATTCACCCCTCCACTTT CASSLSATGGPNSPLHF
TRBJ1-6 - TRBV11-2 TRBD1 TGTGCCAGCAGCCTAACCCCGGGACAGGGGTTTAATTCACCCCTCCACTTT CASSLTPGQGFNSPLHF
TRBJ2-4 - TRBV2 - TGTGCCAGCCTTTTGGACAGCCTTGGGGTCAAAAACATTCAGTACTTC CASLLDSLGVKNIQYF
TRBJ1-3 - TRBV29-1 - TGCAGCGTGGGACACAGCTCTGGAAACACCATATATTTT CSVGHSSGNTIYF
TRBJ2-3 - TRBV7-2 TRBD1 TGTGCCAGCAGCGTACCCGGGACAGGGAGCACAGATACGCAGTATTTT CASSVPGTGSTDTQYF
TRBJ2-1 - TRBV6-5 - TGTGCCACCTCAGGGGTATCTGGCAATGAGCAGTTCTTC CATSGVSGNEQFF
TRBJ1-1 - TRBV27 - TGTGCCAGCAGTTTACAGGCGAACACTGAAGCTTTCTTT CASSLQANTEAFF
TRBJ1-6 once TRBV6-5 - TGTGCCAGCAGTTACACAAGGGGTTCACCCCTCCACTTT CASSYTRGSPLHF
TRBJ1-2 - TRBV5-6 - TGTGCCAGCAGCCGTGTCTATGGCTACACCTTC CASSRVYGYTF
TRBJ1-5 - TRBV19 - TGTGCCAGTTCCGTCTATAATCAGCCCCAGCATTTT CASSVYNQPQHF